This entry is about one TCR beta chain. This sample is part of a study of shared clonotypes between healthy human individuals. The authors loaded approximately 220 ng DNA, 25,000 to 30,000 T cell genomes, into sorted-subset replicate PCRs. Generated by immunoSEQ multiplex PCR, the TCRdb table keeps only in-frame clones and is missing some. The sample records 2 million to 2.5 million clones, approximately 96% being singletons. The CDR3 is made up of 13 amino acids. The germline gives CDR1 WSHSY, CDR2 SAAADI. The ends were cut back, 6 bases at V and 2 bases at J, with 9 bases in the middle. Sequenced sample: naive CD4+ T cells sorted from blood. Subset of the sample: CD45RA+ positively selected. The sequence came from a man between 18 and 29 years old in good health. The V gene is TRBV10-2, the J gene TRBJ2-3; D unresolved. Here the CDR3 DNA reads TGCGCCAGCAGGGTCCATTACACAGATACGCAGTATTTT. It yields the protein CASRVHYTDTQYF.